Described below is a single T cell receptor beta chain sequence and its context. This clone has just a few counts. Its cognate antigen has yet to be identified. No qualities accompany the bases; no much larger clone lies one base away. V sheds 0 bases and J sheds 9 bases, leaving 9 bases between their ends. Spanning cysteine to phenylalanine, the CDR3 consists of 13 amino acids. Only the CDR3 portion is preserved as DNA: 39 bases, with reading frame beginning at the first base. CDR1 LGHNT and CDR2 FRNRAP were looked up in the germline V gene. The record originates from a study of blood T cell repertoires in COVID-19 (dated by TCRdb to between 2020 and 2021). Looking at the study overall: Samples from collaborators originated in the United States, Italy and Spain and spanned both the acute and convalescent phases of COVID-19. Where HLA class I and class II types were available, the types were taken from metadata supplied by the sample provider, not from assay-based typing. The material from the prospective study consisted of cDNA or gDNA derived from T cells, B-cell-depleted T cells, or PBMCs. The sample metadata nearly always contained a de-identified subject ID, COVID-19 status, age in years and sex. Samples came from the ongoing ImmuneRACE study (first 160 participants) plus 1,254 subjects from 6 global collaborators. The repertoires were released in a freely available public database meant as a resource for research on the immune response to SARS-CoV-2. The dataset comprised deeply sampled blood TCRbeta repertoires from subjects exposed to, actively infected with, or recovered from COVID-19. Overall study results and their limits: Clinical and demographic metadata were provided uncurated, with the amount varying by source and participant.

The immunoSEQ Assay, a bias-controlled multiplex PCR, was used to amplify TCRbeta CDR3 regions from genomic DNA. The authors' analysis ran thus. Nucleated cell counts per sample were estimated from amplification of reference gene primers within the assay. Sequence reads were collapsed and filtered to measure the absolute abundance of every unique TCRbeta CDR3 rearrangement. For each sample, productive Simpson clonality was calculated as the square root of Simpson's diversity index across productive rearrangements. TCRdb provides this immuneACCESS table in a form limited to in-frame rearrangements. Some clones are lacking; in checked studies, under half of them reflect an unresolved V gene, and why the rest are absent is not known. V, J and clone size derive from that table, while D and trimming were established from the DNA sequence. Within this sample are 50,000 or so clones, with roughly 82% of them counted one time only. The top ten clonotypes cover around 24% of the sample.

Whole blood was collected in K2EDTA tubes by collaborating institutions according to the institutions' own protocols. For TCRbeta analysis, collaborators shipped samples as frozen whole blood, isolated PBMCs, or DNA extracted from either of those sample types. The sequenced sample was peripheral blood. The source is a woman of 80 years or more with acute or convalescent COVID-19. The rearranged segments are TRBV12-5 and TRBJ2-1, with the identity of the D gene unclear. The CDR3 is CASGLVQWPEQFF. DNA sequence: TGTGCTAGTGGTTTGGTACAGTGGCCTGAGCAGTTCTTC.